Listed here is a single TCR beta chain. With 2 bases removed from V and 2 bases from J, the gap between germline ends came to 13 bases. Germline V CDR1 and CDR2: MNHNS, SASEGT. CDR3 length equals 15 residues. The data were taken from a study of shared clonotypes between healthy human individuals. An even split of each subset's genomic DNA across several immunoSEQ plates was performed. The data were produced by immunoSEQ multiplex PCR, yet TCRdb's version contains in-frame clones alone and is incomplete. The table lists around 2,000,000 clones, about 95% of them singletons. CD45RO-negative CD8 cells positively selected for CCR7 made up the naive population, which excluded terminally differentiated effector memory CD45RA+ cells.

The receptor was isolated from a man younger than 35 in good health. The rearrangement uses TRBV6-1 and TRBJ2-7; D possibly corresponds to TRBD1 (5 bases). The sequencing sample was made of naive CD8+ T cells sorted from blood. CDR3 in amino acids: CASSETAGSPYEQYF. Written as DNA, the CDR3 is TGTGCCAGCAGTGAAACGGCAGGGTCTCCCTACGAGCAGTACTTC.